The 11 T cell receptor beta chains given below trace back to one sample, sequenced in a study of control samples from healthy donors and cancer patients. Assay used: immunoSEQ multiplex PCR; TCRdb lists only in-frame clones, some missing. The profile shows roughly 160,000 clones, roughly 94% of them singletons. Sequencing input: PBMCs. Receptor source: a man aged 55 to 70 with colorectal cancer.

The chain employs TRBV6-5 and TRBJ2-3; TRBD1 agrees at 7 bases. The J segment lost 1 base and the V segment lost 6 bases, leaving 7 bases of the junction unmatched. This CDR3 is 15 amino acids long. From germline, CDR1 is MNHEY and CDR2 SVGAGI. The CDR3 reads CASRDRPGGTDTQYF. Written as DNA, the CDR3 is TGTGCCAGCAGGGACAGGCCAGGAGGCACAGATACGCAGTATTTT.

This chain joins TRBV25-1 and TRBJ1-2; unclear D gene. V was cut by 0 bases and J by 2 bases, with 4 bases left in between. The CDR3 runs 13 residues. The germline V gene has CDR1 MGHDK and CDR2 SYGVNS. CDR3 in DNA: TGTGCCAGCAGTGAATACAGGAACTATGGCTACACCTTC. This translates into CASSEYRNYGYTF.

V gene TRBV6-2 or TRBV6-3 combines with J gene TRBJ1-2; possibly TRBD1 for D (5 bases). V was shortened by 5 bases and J by 4 bases, with 14 bases between the two germline ends. Germline CDR1 reads MNHEY; CDR2 reads SVGEGT. CDR3 length equals 14 residues. The CDR3 sequence is CASSRPTVSYGYTF. CDR3 bases: TGTGCCAGCAGTCGGCCGACAGTCAGCTATGGCTACACCTTC.

The chain combines TRBV2 with TRBJ2-2; possible D gene TRBD1, 6 bases. The CDR3 contains 15 residues. CDR1 SNHLY and CDR2 FYNNEI come from the germline V gene. V lost 0 bases and J 3 bases, leaving 8 bases between the germline ends. CDR3 in amino acids: CASSEATGYTGELFF. CDR3 DNA sequence: TGTGCCAGCAGTGAAGCGACAGGATACACCGGGGAGCTGTTTTTT.

V gene TRBV3-1 (or the pseudogene TRBV3-2) combines with J gene TRBJ1-6; D gene ambiguous. This CDR3 is 12 amino acids long. Deletions cut 1 base from V and 13 bases from J, with 8 bases between. Looked up from germline, CDR1 is LGHDT and CDR2 is YNNKEL (reference sequence). As DNA, the CDR3 is TGTGCCAGCAGCCAAGGCCGTCCGCCCCTCCACTTT. It specifies CASSQGRPPLHF.

The J gene is TRBJ2-5, the V gene TRBV5-5; 7 bases map to TRBD1. The J segment lost 0 bases and the V segment lost 3 bases, leaving 2 bases of the junction unmatched. Germline V gene sequence: CDR1 SGHKS, CDR2 YYEKEE (reference sequence). The CDR3 runs to 14 residues. CDR3 DNA: TGTGCCAGCAGCTCGACAGGGAACCAAGAGACCCAGTACTTC. Translating gives CASSSTGNQETQYF.

This clone was observed once. The CDR3 bases are TGTGCCAGCAGTTACTCAGGGGGGGGAGTCTACGAGCAGTACTTC. This encodes CASSYSGGGVYEQYF. The gene calls are TRBV6-5 and TRBJ2-7; TRBD2 is a possible D gene (7 bases). Germline assignment: CDR1 MNHEY and CDR2 SVGAGI. This CDR3 spans 15 amino acids. Trimming shortened V by 0 bases and J by 3 bases, and 12 bases separated the two germline ends.

Remarks on this clone: Relative to the germline gene, one junction end is altered; a read error may explain this. The rearrangement joins TRBV18 to TRBJ1-5; perhaps TRBD1 as D (6 bases). CDR1 and CDR2 from the germline V gene are KGHSH and LQKENI. The CDR3 consists of 8 residues. The chain's CDR3 is CASSLDRF. CDR3 nucleotides: TGTGCCAGCTCACTTGACAGGTTT.

This chain connects TRBV2 to TRBJ2-6, with D perhaps assigned TRBD1 or TRBD2 (5 bases each). Trimming pared 6 bases from V and 2 bases from J, leaving 11 bases between. This CDR3 contains 15 residues. CDR1 is SNHLY, CDR2 FYNNEI, per germline. CDR3 nucleotides: TGTGCCAGCAGCCCCGGGACGGCTGGGGCCAACGTCCTGACTTTC. Translating gives CASSPGTAGANVLTF.

The chain carries TRBV5-1 and TRBJ2-7; possibly TRBD1 or TRBD2 for D (5 bases each). Between the trimmed V and J ends, which lost 0 bases and 0 bases, there was a span of 7 bases. The CDR3 covers 14 residues. Germline CDR1 and CDR2: SGHRS and YFSETQ. The CDR3 protein is CASSLGDGSYEQYF. The CDR3 DNA is TGCGCCAGCAGCTTGGGGGACGGCTCCTACGAGCAGTACTTC.

This clone was seen a single time. This sequence joins TRBV5-1 and TRBJ2-4; 9 positions match TRBD2. Germline V gene data show CDR1 as SGHRS and CDR2 as YFSETQ. The CDR3 totals 18 residues. Trimming took 0 bases from V and 0 from J; bases not matched to a gene: 7. DNA of the CDR3: TGCGCCAGCAGCTTGGAGGGTAGCGGGGGACTAGCCAAAAACATTCAGTACTTC. It is translated as CASSLEGSGGLAKNIQYF.